This T cell receptor (beta chain) was retrieved from a study of cytomegalovirus exposure and HLA in healthy donors. The study, taken as a whole, reports: The study flagged some 170 TCR beta chains as cytomegalovirus-associated.

The study ran its PCR with 60 Vbeta and 13 Jbeta primers. The method was immunoSEQ multiplex PCR; TCRdb's version includes in-frame clones alone and lacks a portion of them. The data show approximately 77,000 clones, and the top ten clones hold around 4.4%. In the case of this clone: The antigen remains undetermined.

This CDR3 has 18 amino acids. Looked up from germline, CDR1 is SGHRS and CDR2 is YFSETQ. After removal of 4 bases from V and 1 base from J, the junction contained 15 bases not matched to a gene. This sequence originates from a man younger than 40 in good health and CMV-seronegative. The V call is TRBV5-1, the J call TRBJ1-1; 8 bases fit TRBD1. Sequencing input: PBMCs. CDR3: CASSVSPGGGGGNTEAFF. DNA of the CDR3: TGCGCCAGCAGCGTTTCCCCAGGGGGCGGAGGGGGGAACACTGAAGCTTTCTTT.